This T cell receptor beta chain originates from a study of T cell responses to AZD1222 COVID-19 vaccine (dated by TCRdb to about 2021). Background on the whole study: AZD1222 recipients with second doses at about 4 weeks or about 12 weeks were pooled, because spike-specific TCR depth and breadth did not differ between schedules. A total of over 230 trial participants underwent TCR sequencing, of whom 200 to 220 received two doses of AZD1222 and some 26 received two doses of the MenACWY control vaccine. Enrollment into the trials was organized by age into subgroups of 18-55, 56-69 and 70-plus years, and those subgroups contained roughly 140, 27 and 60 TCR-sequenced participants, respectively. Overall study outcomes, separate from this receptor: CD4 TCRs associated with the vaccine covered the entire spike protein, and the dominant responses were in regions 160-218 and 743-854. The 56-69-year group was small, and its depth increase did not reach significance, likely because of low power. Because no samples from the day 14 peak response were available, repertoires could be characterized only after the peak T cell response. Participants were mostly white British and included more females than males, and it was suggested by the authors that clonal diversity may have been underestimated. Conclusions about previously exposed vaccinees are limited, since just six or seven AZD1222 recipients were seropositive for SARS-CoV-2 at baseline. Reportedly, close to half of the unique spike-specific TCRs recognized epitopes lying outside the regions that are mutated in the B.1.351 and B.1.1.7 variants. Spike-specific TCR breadth and depth rose significantly after two AZD1222 doses compared with day 0 and with MenACWY recipients.

According to the study, the label for this sample's time point signals: baseline before first vaccination. Vaccinee samples were obtained from the UK trials COV001 and COV002, which included a single-blind randomized controlled phase 2/3 trial of AZD1222 (ChAdOx1 nCoV-19) in healthy adults. For TCRbeta chain sequencing, PBMC samples were collected from trial participants at day 0 and at day 28 after the second dose. Notes on this clone: Its antigen has not been determined. One base away there is no much larger clone; base qualities are not given.

The CDR3 regions of human TCRbeta chains were subjected to immunosequencing. In the authors' own workflow: TCRs in the repertoires were compared against a reference library of SARS-CoV-2-specific TCRs that had been generated with the MIRA antigen-specificity platform. Breadth was defined as the fraction of unique TCRs that were SARS-CoV-2-associated, and depth was defined as the fraction of total T cells that were SARS-CoV-2-associated. Using the MIRA data, each spike-specific TCR was mapped to the spike region that the TCR reacts to and placed in a CD4 or CD8 class. Log10-transformed breadth and depth values were compared by one-way ANOVA with Sidak's multiple comparisons tests. This is the immuneACCESS table as TCRdb keeps it, with only in-frame sequences that have V and J called. A part of the clones is gone; compared with another copy, unresolved V genes explain less than half, and the rest is unexplained. V, J and clone size are those of that table, while D and trimming were read from the DNA. Here the sample has under 200,000 clones; 88% occur a single time. The biggest ten clones account for around 5.5% of the sample.

This receptor was obtained from an adult in good health. Material: peripheral blood, obtained on day 0 of AZD1222 vaccination.

The CDR3 reads as follows: CASSYSNRQGRGYTF. The DNA sequence is given as TGTGCCAGCAGTTACTCGAATCGACAGGGTCGAGGCTACACCTTC. This sequence uses TRBV6-2 or TRBV6-3 and TRBJ1-2; TRBD1 agrees with 7 junctional bases. Trimming takes 0 bases off V and 8 bases off J; junction bases not matched to a gene: 9. The CDR3 covers 15 residues, taking in both the cysteine and the phenylalanine. Only the CDR3 DNA stays, 45 bases, in frame from base 1. For CDR1 and CDR2, the germline V gene lists MNHEY and SVGEGT.